The 21 T cell receptor beta chains in this list originate from one sample, sequenced in a study of PD-1 blockade in classical Hodgkin lymphoma. Exposure to brentuximab vedotin varied, and each patient had relapsed following autologous stem cell transplantation. Measured with immunoSEQ multiplex PCR; TCRdb has only the in-frame clones, and not every one. The sample contains approximately 22,000 clones, roughly 75% of which appear only once. The sequencing used peripheral blood mononuclear cells (PBMCs), collected before the second cycle of nivolumab. Receptors were obtained from a human donor with classical Hodgkin lymphoma.

The V gene is TRBV27, the J gene TRBJ1-3, with a possible D match to TRBD1 (5 bases). Per germline, CDR1 MNHEY and CDR2 SMNVEV (reference sequence). Trimming removed 5 bases at V and 3 bases at J, with 14 bases between. The CDR3 spans 15 residues. As DNA, the CDR3 is TGTGCCAGCAGTCCGTACGGGACGGTTGGAAACACCATATATTTT. This sequence encodes CASSPYGTVGNTIYF.

CDR3 sequence reads: CASSYSGTQSNQPQHF. The CDR3 nucleotides are TGTGCCAGCAGTTACTCGGGGACGCAAAGCAATCAGCCCCAGCATTTT. V gene TRBV6-5 combines with J gene TRBJ1-5; weak D call: TRBD1 (5 bases). There are 16 residues in the CDR3. CDR1 and CDR2 from the germline V gene are MNHEY and SVGAGI. The V end was cut by 0 bases, the J end by 1 base, with 10 bases between.

The sample holds one count of this clone. This chain connects TRBV11-2 to TRBJ2-3; 14 bases are a match to TRBD2. This CDR3 contains 16 residues. Germline values: CDR1 SGHAT, CDR2 FQNNGV. V was pared by 3 bases and J by 4 bases, with 3 bases of the junction left unmatched. The CDR3 nucleotides are TGTGCCAGCAGCTTTCTGGGACTAGCGGGAGCAGATACGCAGTATTTT. This encodes CASSFLGLAGADTQYF.

This chain joins TRBV18 and TRBJ2-7, with TRBD1 identical over 7 bases. CDR1 KGHSH and CDR2 LQKENI come from the germline V gene. The CDR3 has 16 amino acids. V gave up 6 bases and J gave up 2 bases; unmatched junction bases: 13. Here the CDR3 reads CASSRGTDLQTYEQYF. The CDR3 DNA reads TGTGCCAGCTCGCGAGGGACAGACCTACAAACCTACGAGCAGTACTTC.

V usage is TRBV6-5 and J usage is TRBJ1-2; D possibly corresponds to TRBD1 (5 bases). The V end lost 6 bases, the J end lost 0 bases, and 11 bases lay between the germline ends. This CDR3 has 14 residues. In germline, CDR1 is MNHEY, CDR2 SVGAGI. CDR3 sequence (DNA): TGTGCCAGCAGCATTGGGGGAACTAACTATGGCTACACCTTC. Its translation: CASSIGGTNYGYTF.

The chain is built from TRBV27 and TRBJ2-5; D not resolved. Trimming shortened V by 3 bases and J by 5 bases, and 7 bases separated the two germline ends. Germline loops: CDR1 MNHEY, CDR2 SMNVEV (reference sequence). The CDR3 extends over 12 amino acids. This CDR3 is CASSFVGETQYF. The CDR3, as DNA: TGTGCCAGCAGTTTCGTCGGCGAGACCCAGTACTTC.

There are a few counts of this clone. The chain uses TRBV9 and TRBJ2-3, with TRBD2 identical over 9 bases. The CDR3 sequence is 13 residues long. J was trimmed by 12 bases and V by 4 bases; bases with no gene match: 9. Germline lookup yields CDR1 SGDLS and CDR2 YYNGEE. CDR3 nucleotides: TGTGCCAGCAGCTTATGGCGGGAGGGCCCCCAGTATTTT. Translated: CASSLWREGPQYF.

This chain connects TRBV7-6 to TRBJ2-3; 12 bases are a match to TRBD2. This CDR3 spans 16 amino acids. Per germline, CDR1 SGHVS and CDR2 FNYEAQ. V gave up 1 base and J gave up 2 bases; unmatched junction bases: 1. CDR3 DNA: TGTGCCAGCAGCTTAGGACTAGCGGGAGACACAGATACGCAGTATTTT. Protein product: CASSLGLAGDTDTQYF.

This clone has more than one count but fewer than ten. This rearrangement joins TRBV19 to TRBJ2-7; no reliable D call. The CDR3 has 14 amino acids. V dropped 3 bases and J dropped 5 bases, with 14 bases sitting between them. The V gene's germline CDR1 is LNHDA and CDR2 SQIVND (reference sequence). CDR3 sequence: CASSIIGLWDEQYF. The CDR3, as DNA: TGTGCCAGTAGTATTATAGGTTTATGGGACGAGCAGTACTTC.

J is TRBJ2-7 and V is TRBV23-1; D is perhaps TRBD1 (5 bases). TRBV23-1 is known as an ORF, though its function is uncertain. This CDR3 region has 13 residues. Trimming stripped 6 bases from V and 3 bases from J, with 12 bases between. The CDR3 loop reads CASSKGQGYEQYF. In DNA, the CDR3 is TGCGCCAGCAGCAAAGGACAAGGCTACGAGCAGTACTTC.

V and J are TRBV6-5 and TRBJ2-1; 7 nucleotides align to TRBD1. Germline CDR1 is MNHEY and CDR2 is SVGAGI. Losses at the gene ends were 1 base for V and 5 bases for J; bases not matched to a gene: 5. The CDR3 covers 15 residues. The CDR3 here is CASSYFTGTDNEQFF. The DNA for the CDR3 is TGTGCCAGCAGTTACTTCACCGGGACAGACAATGAGCAGTTCTTC.

The chain has TRBV6-5 and TRBJ1-2; tentative D call: TRBD1 (6 bases). Germline CDR1 MNHEY, CDR2 SVGAGI. CDR3 length equals 13 residues. The V gene lost 6 bases and the J gene lost 5 bases, with 13 bases spanning the gap. CDR3 amino acids: CASRTGYIYGYTF. CDR3 coding DNA: TGTGCCAGCAGAACAGGGTATATTTATGGCTACACCTTC.

The chain couples TRBV19 to TRBJ1-5, with D unclear. CDR1 and CDR2 from the germline V gene are LNHDA and SQIVND (reference sequence). This CDR3 has 15 amino acids. V was cut by 1 base and J by 0 bases, with 7 bases left in between. In DNA, the CDR3 is TGTGCCAGTAGTATAGGACAATATAGCAATCAGCCCCAGCATTTT. This translates into CASSIGQYSNQPQHF.

The chain combines TRBV13 with TRBJ1-3; D is uncertain. The ends were cut back, 2 bases at V and 0 bases at J, with 8 bases in the middle. Germline CDR1 reads PRHDT; CDR2 reads FYEKMQ (reference sequence). The CDR3 runs 15 residues. CDR3 in amino acids: CASSLQPSSGNTIYF. The DNA of the CDR3 is TGTGCCAGCAGCTTACAACCAAGCTCTGGAAACACCATATATTTT.

This sequence joins TRBV20-1 and TRBJ1-5; D is uncertain. The V end lost 6 bases, the J end lost 4 bases, and 1 base lay between the germline ends. Germline CDR1 reads DFQATT; CDR2 reads SNEGSKA (reference sequence). The length of the CDR3 is 9 residues. CDR3 residues: CSANQPQHF. The CDR3, as DNA: TGCAGTGCAAATCAGCCCCAGCATTTT.

This clone has just a few counts. The chain employs TRBV6-5 and TRBJ1-1; a weak D match, TRBD1 (5 bases). Per the germline V gene, CDR1 is MNHEY and CDR2 is SVGAGI. This CDR3 has 14 residues. V was pared by 2 bases and J by 6 bases, with 13 bases between. The CDR3 loop reads CASSYGAGLAEAFF. Written as DNA, the CDR3 is TGTGCCAGCAGTTACGGGGCAGGGTTGGCTGAAGCTTTCTTT.

The rearrangement links TRBV27 to TRBJ1-4; D ambiguous. The V end lost 6 bases, the J end lost 7 bases, and 12 bases lay between the germline ends. There are 13 residues in the CDR3. CDR1 and CDR2 from the germline V gene are MNHEY and SMNVEV (reference sequence). The CDR3 DNA follows: TGTGCCAGCAGCCGTCTGGGGAGTGAAAAACTGTTTTTT. Its translation: CASSRLGSEKLFF. The full variable domain, rest sourced from reference TRBV27 and TRBJ1-4, is EAQVTQNPRYLITVTGKKLTVTCSQNMNHEYMSWYRQDPGLGLRQIYYSMNVEVTDKGDVPEGYKVSRKEKRNFPLILESPSPNQTSLYFCASSRLGSEKLFFGSGTQLSVL.

The V call is TRBV21-1, the J call TRBJ2-5; no check of the table's D call, TRBD1, against the DNA was made. TRBV21-1 is labeled a pseudogene. The CDR3 consists of 16 residues. The CDR3 loop is CASSKFQQGPRGTQYF. In DNA form, the CDR3 reads TGTGCCAGCAGCAAGTTCCAACAGGGGCCGAGGGGGACCCAGTACTTC.

This clone has just one count. The rearrangement uses TRBV9 and TRBJ2-2, with 9 bases identical to TRBD2. Germline CDR1 reads SGDLS; CDR2 reads YYNGEE. V lost 4 bases to trimming and J lost 4 bases; unmatched junction nucleotides: 8. The length of the CDR3 is 16 residues. The CDR3 spells CASSPRTSEFTGELFF. The CDR3 DNA sequence: TGTGCCAGCAGCCCCCGGACTAGCGAGTTCACCGGGGAGCTGTTTTTT.

This clone was counted a few times. The rearrangement links TRBV19 to TRBJ1-5; 10 bases match TRBD1. Unmatched junction bases numbered 4, after V lost 4 bases and J lost 7 bases. This CDR3 contains 14 residues. Germline V CDR1 and CDR2: LNHDA, SQIVND (reference sequence). In nucleotides, the CDR3 is TGTGCCAGTAGTAGACAGGGGGCAGGGCAGCCCCAGCATTTT. It codes for CASSRQGAGQPQHF.

V usage is TRBV28 and J usage is TRBJ2-4; perhaps TRBD1 as D (5 bases). Germline CDR1 is MDHEN and CDR2 is SYDVKM. The length of the CDR3 is 16 residues. V gave up 4 bases and J gave up 3 bases, with 16 bases separating them. CDR3 amino acids: CASSYRVGVDKNIQYF. The CDR3 DNA follows: TGTGCCAGCAGTTATCGTGTAGGGGTTGACAAAAACATTCAGTACTTC.